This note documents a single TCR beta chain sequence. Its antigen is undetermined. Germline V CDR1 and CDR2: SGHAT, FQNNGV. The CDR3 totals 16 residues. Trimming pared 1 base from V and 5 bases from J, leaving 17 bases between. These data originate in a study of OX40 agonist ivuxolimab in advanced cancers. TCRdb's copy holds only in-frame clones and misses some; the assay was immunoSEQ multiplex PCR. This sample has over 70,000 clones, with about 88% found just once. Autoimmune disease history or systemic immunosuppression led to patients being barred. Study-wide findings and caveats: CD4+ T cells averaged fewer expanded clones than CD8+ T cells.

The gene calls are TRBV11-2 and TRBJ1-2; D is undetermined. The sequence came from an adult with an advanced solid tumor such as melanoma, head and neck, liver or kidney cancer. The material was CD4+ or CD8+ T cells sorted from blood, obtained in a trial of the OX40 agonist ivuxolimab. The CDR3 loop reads CASSLVPAAGRYGYTF. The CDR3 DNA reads TGTGCCAGCAGCTTAGTACCGGCAGCTGGCCGGTATGGCTACACCTTC.